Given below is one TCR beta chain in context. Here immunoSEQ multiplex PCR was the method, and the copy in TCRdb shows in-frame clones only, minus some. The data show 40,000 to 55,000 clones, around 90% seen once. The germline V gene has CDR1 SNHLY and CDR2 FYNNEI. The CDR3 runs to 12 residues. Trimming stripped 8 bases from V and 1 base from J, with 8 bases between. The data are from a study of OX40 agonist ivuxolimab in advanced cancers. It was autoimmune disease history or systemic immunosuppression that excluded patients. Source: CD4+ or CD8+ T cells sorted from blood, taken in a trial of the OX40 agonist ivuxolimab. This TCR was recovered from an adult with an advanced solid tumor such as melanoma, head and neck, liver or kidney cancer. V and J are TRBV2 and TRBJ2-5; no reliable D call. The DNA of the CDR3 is TGTGCCAGCCGAAGGGCCCAAGAGACCCAGTACTTC. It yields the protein CASRRAQETQYF.